One and the same sample provided the 24 T cell receptor beta chains below, sequenced in a study of blood T cell repertoires in COVID-19. Sequenced by immunoSEQ multiplex PCR; TCRdb stores in-frame clones only, minus some. The sample comprises roughly 300,000 clones, approximately 84% of which are singletons, and 8.5% to 12% rests with the top ten. Sequenced: PBMCs or T cells enriched from blood (not recorded which). The receptor source for this set is a woman aged 18-29 years who had recovered from COVID-19.

The rearrangement links TRBV27 to TRBJ2-7, with 7 bases lining up with TRBD1. This CDR3 has 15 amino acids. CDR1 is MNHEY and CDR2 is SMNVEV in the germline V gene (reference sequence). With V trimmed by 2 bases and J by 2 bases, 6 bases remained unmatched. The CDR3 DNA reads as TGTGCCAGCAGTTTACCCGGGACAGTTACCTACGAGCAGTACTTC. Encoded protein: CASSLPGTVTYEQYF.

V gene TRBV4-1 combines with J gene TRBJ1-2, with a weak D call TRBD1 (6 bases). Germline V gives CDR1 MGHRA, CDR2 YSYEKL. The CDR3 is 21 amino acids. V was cut by 3 bases and J by 9 bases, with 38 bases left in between. The DNA of the CDR3 is TGCGCCAGCAGCCATTCCTTCCGGAGAACGTATAAAGACAGGCCTCTGAGAAGCTACACCTTC. Translated, it gives CASSHSFRRTYKDRPLRSYTF.

This sequence joins TRBV30 and TRBJ2-1; 8 bases map to TRBD2. The germline gives CDR1 GTSNPN, CDR2 SVGIG (reference sequence). The CDR3 has 20 residues. Trimming cost V 4 bases and J 2 bases; bases outside gene matches: 22. CDR3 nucleotide sequence: TGTGCCTGGACCTCACTTCGGGTTAGCGGGAACCCAAATGCCTACAATGAGCAGTTCTTC. Its translation is CAWTSLRVSGNPNAYNEQFF.

This chain uses TRBV3-1 (or the pseudogene TRBV3-2) with TRBJ1-2; D not resolved. CDR3 length: 13 residues. CDR1 LGHDT and CDR2 YNNKEL come from the germline V gene (reference sequence). Trimming stripped 0 bases from V and 6 bases from J, with 8 bases between. CDR3 sequence: CASSQDRQDGYTF. CDR3 sequence (DNA): TGTGCCAGCAGCCAAGATCGCCAGGATGGCTACACCTTC.

The chain links TRBV6-5 to TRBJ1-2, with TRBD1 as a possible D gene (6 bases). This CDR3 is 14 amino acids long. Trimming shortened V by 2 bases and J by 4 bases, and 11 bases separated the two germline ends. From germline, CDR1 is MNHEY and CDR2 SVGAGI. The CDR3 DNA sequence: TGTGCCAGCAGTTACGGGGGCATTGGCTATGGCTACACCTTC. Translating it yields CASSYGGIGYGYTF.

This clone has at least ten counts. J is TRBJ1-1 and V is TRBV24-1; 7 nucleotides agree with TRBD1. This CDR3 is 15 amino acids long. The J segment lost 3 bases and the V segment lost 4 bases, leaving 7 bases of the junction unmatched. Germline CDR1 reads KGHDR; CDR2 reads SFDVKD. Here the CDR3 DNA reads TGTGCCACCAGTGACCTGACAGGGTCGGACACTGAAGCTTTCTTT. It is translated as CATSDLTGSDTEAFF.

This clone was detected only once. This chain connects TRBV3-1 (or the pseudogene TRBV3-2) to TRBJ1-1, with D possibly TRBD1 on 5 matching bases. The CDR3 has 13 amino acids. Trimming cost V 4 bases and J 8 bases, with 14 bases left between them. The germline gives CDR1 LGHDT, CDR2 YNNKEL (reference sequence). The CDR3 DNA reads as TGTGCCAGCAGCCCAATGTGGGGCCTGGAAGCTTTCTTT. It specifies CASSPMWGLEAFF.

This clone was observed at least ten times. The V gene is TRBV18, the J gene TRBJ1-4; weak D call: TRBD1 (5 bases). Germline lookup yields CDR1 KGHSH and CDR2 LQKENI. The CDR3 has 14 amino acids. Trimming pared 6 bases from V and 6 bases from J, leaving 14 bases between. In DNA, the CDR3 is TGTGCCAGCTCGGCCGCGGGACGGTATGAAAAACTGTTTTTT. Its protein is CASSAAGRYEKLFF.

V and J are TRBV27 and TRBJ2-5, with 13 bases matching TRBD2. The CDR3 contains 16 residues. The J segment lost 5 bases and the V segment lost 5 bases, leaving 8 bases of the junction unmatched. Germline-derived CDR1 and CDR2 are MNHEY and SMNVEV (reference sequence). The CDR3 reads CASSTSGTSGEETQYF. As DNA, the CDR3 is TGTGCCAGCAGTACTTCCGGGACTAGCGGGGAGGAGACCCAGTACTTC.

The chain joins TRBV6-1 to TRBJ2-7; 12 bases map to TRBD2. The junction had 8 bases not matched to a gene; V was cut back by 2 bases and J by 3 bases. This CDR3 comprises 17 residues. From germline, CDR1 is MNHNS and CDR2 SASEGT. The DNA for the CDR3 is TGTGCCAGCAGTGAAAGACCTGGGACTAGCGGGTTCTACGAGCAGTACTTC. It encodes CASSERPGTSGFYEQYF.

The V and J genes are TRBV5-1 and TRBJ2-7; TRBD2 aligns across 9 bases. Germline V gives CDR1 SGHRS, CDR2 YFSETQ. The junction had 7 bases not matched to a gene; V was cut back by 4 bases and J by 2 bases. The CDR3 loop spans 15 amino acids. The CDR3 reads CASSPTSGFTYEQYF. As DNA, the CDR3 is TGCGCCAGCAGCCCGACTAGCGGATTTACCTACGAGCAGTACTTC. Drawing the rest from reference TRBV5-1 and TRBJ2-7, the complete variable domain is KAGVTQTPRYLIKTRGQQVTLSCSPISGHRSVSWYQQTPGQGLQFLFEYFSETQRNKGNFPGRFSGRQFSNSRSEMNVSTLELGDSALYLCASSPTSGFTYEQYFGPGTRLTVT.

The chain combines TRBV3-1 (or the pseudogene TRBV3-2) with TRBJ1-2; D is perhaps TRBD1 (5 bases). The CDR3 totals 16 residues. V was pared by 4 bases and J by 4 bases, with 19 bases between. Germline V gene data show CDR1 as LGHDT and CDR2 as YNNKEL (reference sequence). CDR3 region: CASSPKGGRASYGYTF. The CDR3 nucleotides read TGTGCCAGCAGCCCTAAAGGCGGCAGGGCTTCCTATGGCTACACCTTC.

This chain connects TRBV28 to TRBJ1-5; D gene uncertain. Germline values: CDR1 MDHEN, CDR2 SYDVKM. This CDR3 comprises 14 residues. The ends were cut back, 5 bases at V and 0 bases at J, with 8 bases in the middle. CDR3 DNA: TGTGCCAGCAGTCACATGATTAGCAATCAGCCCCAGCATTTT. Protein product: CASSHMISNQPQHF.

CDR3 DNA: TGTGCCAGCAGCTCAACGAGGCAGGGGCTTGAAAAACTGTTTTTT. Its translation is CASSSTRQGLEKLFF. The chain joins TRBV3-1 (or the pseudogene TRBV3-2) to TRBJ1-4, with D tentatively TRBD1 (6 bases). This CDR3 spans 15 amino acids. V lost 5 bases, J lost 7 bases, and 17 bases lay in between. Germline V lookup: CDR1 LGHDT, CDR2 YNNKEL (reference sequence).

This clone was detected once. The V and J genes are TRBV6-4 and TRBJ1-1; possible D gene TRBD1, 6 bases. Trimming cost V 0 bases and J 1 base, with 9 bases left between them. CDR3 size: 15 residues. Germline V CDR1 and CDR2: MRHNA, SNTAGT. The CDR3 DNA reads TGTGCCAGCAGTGACTCGGGACACGGGAACACTGAAGCTTTCTTT. As protein: CASSDSGHGNTEAFF.

This chain joins TRBV3-1 (or the pseudogene TRBV3-2) and TRBJ1-1; D might be TRBD1 (6 bases). The CDR3 extends over 14 amino acids. Germline V gene lookup returns CDR1 LGHDT and CDR2 YNNKEL (reference sequence). V lost 4 bases, J lost 5 bases, and 14 bases lay in between. The CDR3 loop is CASSLQGDLTEAFF. CDR3 in DNA: TGTGCCAGCAGCCTACAGGGCGATCTGACTGAAGCTTTCTTT.

The chain recombines TRBV27 with TRBJ1-1; no firm D call. CDR1 and CDR2 from the germline V gene are MNHEY and SMNVEV (reference sequence). Trimming shortened V by 2 bases and J by 1 base, and 8 bases separated the two germline ends. This CDR3 contains 14 residues. CDR3 DNA sequence: TGTGCCAGCAGTTTACTACGGTGGAACACTGAAGCTTTCTTT. Its protein is CASSLLRWNTEAFF.

In its sample, this clone was seen once. This chain uses TRBV30 with TRBJ1-4; D is unresolved. There are 13 residues in the CDR3. In germline, CDR1 is GTSNPN, CDR2 SVGIG (reference sequence). V lost 3 bases, J lost 11 bases, and 16 bases lay in between. Here the CDR3 reads CAWSSLLPEKLFF. The CDR3 nucleotides are TGTGCCTGGAGCTCACTACTCCCCGAGAAACTGTTTTTT. Drawing the rest from reference TRBV30 and TRBJ1-4, the complete variable domain is SQTIHQWPATLVQPVGSPLSLECTVEGTSNPNLYWYRQAAGRGLQLLFYSVGIGQISSEVPQNLSASRPQDRQFILSSKKLLLSDSGFYLCAWSSLLPEKLFFGSGTQLSVL.

This clone has more than one count but fewer than ten. V is TRBV28 and J is TRBJ2-3, with a possible D match to TRBD1 (6 bases). Trimming stripped 3 bases from V and 1 base from J, with 23 bases between. The CDR3 totals 19 residues. Per germline, CDR1 MDHEN and CDR2 SYDVKM. The CDR3: CASSFPRPQGLVGTDTQYF. CDR3 coding DNA: TGTGCCAGCAGTTTCCCCCGACCCCAGGGGTTGGTAGGCACAGATACGCAGTATTTT.

The chain has TRBV7-9 and TRBJ1-2, with 7 bases matching TRBD1. V dropped 5 bases and J dropped 8; count of bases not matched to a gene: 11. The CDR3 has 14 residues. CDR1 is SEHNR, CDR2 FQNEAQ, per germline (reference sequence). Written as DNA, the CDR3 is TGTGCCAGCAGCGATGGACAGGTCGTGGGAGGCTACACCTTC. This gives the protein CASSDGQVVGGYTF.

In its sample, this clone was seen once. The V and J genes are TRBV28 and TRBJ1-5; the D gene is possibly TRBD1 (5 bases). Trimming shortened V by 6 bases and J by 6 bases, and 12 bases separated the two germline ends. The CDR3 covers 13 residues. Germline V gene sequence: CDR1 MDHEN, CDR2 SYDVKM. CDR3 sequence: CASRFKGSQPQHF. CDR3 DNA: TGTGCCAGCAGGTTTAAGGGGTCTCAGCCCCAGCATTTT.

The rearrangement links TRBV5-6 to TRBJ2-3, with 11 bases matching TRBD2. V lost 5 bases, J lost 0 bases, and 5 bases stayed unmatched. CDR3 length: 16 residues. Germline-derived CDR1 and CDR2 are SGHDT and YYEEEE. This CDR3 is CASRLSSGRSTDTQYF. DNA for the CDR3: TGTGCCAGCAGGTTATCTAGCGGGAGGAGCACAGATACGCAGTATTTT.

This clone was detected ten times or more. The V gene is TRBV6-4, the J gene TRBJ2-1; 11 bases match TRBD1. There are 14 residues in the CDR3. The V gene's germline CDR1 is MRHNA and CDR2 SNTAGT. J lost 6 bases, V lost 2 bases, and 0 bases had no gene match. This CDR3 is CASSDGTGGNEQFF. The CDR3 coding sequence is TGTGCCAGCAGTGACGGGACAGGGGGCAATGAGCAGTTCTTC.

Here the CDR3 DNA reads TGTGCCAGCAGCTTAGCCCTAGCGATAGAGACCCAGTACTTC. This gives the protein CASSLALAIETQYF. The V and J genes are TRBV11-2 and TRBJ2-5; TRBD2 is a possible D gene (6 bases). Germline loops: CDR1 SGHAT, CDR2 FQNNGV. Trimming took 1 base from V and 4 from J, leaving 10 bases between them. The CDR3 loop spans 14 amino acids.